At least ten counts were recorded for the clone carrying this T cell receptor (beta chain). The target antigen is unknown. The data are from a study of T cell repertoires in cytomegalovirus infection. Study-wide background: Indicated by public TCR beta signatures were CMV infection and matching HLA type. Notes on the study in general: Carriage of CMV together with the relevant HLA was identifiable through cumulative public TCR beta family frequency. HLA-C-restricted, CMV-specific TCR beta clonotypes were dominant ex vivo.

Trimming shortened V by 5 bases and J by 6 bases, and 14 bases separated the two germline ends. CDR1 SEHNR and CDR2 FQNEAQ come from the germline V gene (reference sequence). The CDR3 is made up of 14 amino acids. Each CDR3 protein is one row after TCRdb ran MiXCR on the reads. The sample includes about 600,000 distinct CDR3 sequences, more than 20% seen only once; the top ten take 6.5% to 10%. The V and J genes are TRBV7-9 and TRBJ1-5, with D possibly being TRBD1 (6 bases). The material sequenced was CD8+ T cells from PBMCs. The clonotype comes from a human donor in good health (CMV status not recorded). Some clones in this sample may be carry-over from other donors' samples. The CDR3 DNA reads as TGTGCCAGCAGCCCGGGGGGGGCTTTTCAGCCCCAGCATTTT. It encodes CASSPGGAFQPQHF.